These T cell receptor beta chains were read from a single sample in a study of T cell repertoires in cytomegalovirus infection. Antigens of these TCRs are unknown. TCRdb fed the reads into MiXCR, producing one record per CDR3 protein. The sample has a few hundred thousand distinct CDR3 sequences, more than 20% seen once. The sequences come from cultured PBMCs, collected from culture after CMV antigen stimulation. The receptor set was obtained from a human donor in good health (CMV status not recorded). Some clones in this sample may be carry-over from other donors' samples. The CDR3 runs from the conserved cysteine through the conserved F or W. The order of the fields is V gene, clone size, J gene, D gene, CDR3 length, CDR3 protein, CDR3 DNA. D genes are given only for firm matches. Clone size is shown for a subset of rows, as once, few, many or a class of expanded clone.

TRBV7-2	many	TRBJ2-3	TRBD2	15	CASSLASGRSDTQYF	TGTGCCAGCAGCTTAGCTAGCGGGAGATCAGATACGCAGTATTTT
TRBV20-1	few	TRBJ1-5	.	13	CSAHRDGNQPQHF	TGCAGTGCGCACAGGGATGGCAATCAGCCCCAGCATTTT
TRBV7-3	.	TRBJ1-6	.	14	CASSSAGSNSPLHF	TGTGCCAGCAGCTCGGCAGGGAGCAATTCACCCCTCCACTTT
TRBV5-4	.	TRBJ1-2	.	14	CASSLGRGNYGYTF	TGTGCCAGCAGTTTGGGTCGGGGGAACTATGGCTACACCTTC
TRBV19	.	TRBJ1-2	TRBD1	15	CASVPGQGRNYGYTF	TGTGCCAGTGTTCCGGGACAGGGGAGGAACTATGGCTACACCTTC
TRBV6-2/TRBV6-3	many	TRBJ2-1	TRBD1	15	CASSPGQGVRNEQFF	TGTGCCAGCAGTCCGGGACAGGGTGTGAGAAATGAGCAGTTCTTC
TRBV7-3	.	TRBJ1-1	.	15	CASSLTAGAGTEAFF	TGTGCCAGCAGCTTAACCGCAGGGGCTGGCACTGAAGCTTTCTTT
TRBV5-1	.	TRBJ1-5	.	15	CASSLAGIGNQPQHF	TGCGCCAGCAGCTTGGCGGGGATCGGCAATCAGCCCCAGCATTTT
TRBV6-6	few	TRBJ1-3	.	15	CASSYSRGSGNTIYF	TGTGCCAGCAGTTACTCGAGGGGCTCTGGAAACACCATATATTTT
TRBV5-1	.	TRBJ2-1	TRBD2	18	CASSYGTSGGPVYNEQFF	TGCGCCAGCAGCTATGGGACTAGCGGGGGGCCCGTATACAATGAGCAGTTCTTC
TRBV24-1	.	TRBJ2-5	TRBD2	15	CATSGPGLASETQYF	TGTGCCACCAGTGGCCCCGGACTAGCAAGCGAGACCCAGTACTTC
TRBV7-9	.	TRBJ1-1	TRBD1	16	CASSLGFGQGANEAFF	TGTGCCAGCAGCTTAGGATTCGGACAGGGGGCAAATGAAGCTTTCTTT
TRBV5-6	.	TRBJ2-5	.	14	CASSEQMYQETQYF	TGTGCCAGCAGCGAACAGATGTACCAAGAGACCCAGTACTTC
TRBV19	.	TRBJ1-5	TRBD1	14	CASSMGDRDQPQHF	TGTGCCAGTAGTATGGGGGACAGGGATCAGCCCCAGCATTTT
TRBV30	.	TRBJ2-1	TRBD2	15	CAWSKGLAVNNEQFF	TGTGCCTGGAGTAAGGGACTAGCGGTAAACAATGAGCAGTTCTTC